Each of the 6 T cell receptor beta chains below was sequenced from the same sample in a study of blood T cells in healthy people across ages. A second PCR, run for roughly 7 to 11 cycles, used a sample-barcoded 5' primer plus a J-beta primer mix. Via MiXCR, TCRdb re-called the 5' RACE reads, giving one row per CDR3 protein. The data show hundreds of thousands of distinct CDR3 sequences, with around 41% seen just once and about 30% held by the top ten. The sequenced sample was blood. Receptors originate from a man older than 75 in good health.

The chain has TRBV5-1 and TRBJ2-3; 10 nucleotides line up with TRBD2. The germline V gene has CDR1 SGHRS and CDR2 YFSETQ. The CDR3 length is 16 residues. Losses at the gene ends were 2 bases for V and 2 bases for J; bases not matched to a gene: 5. The CDR3 DNA reads TGCGCCAGCAGCTTAAGAGCGGGGGGGGCCACAGATACGCAGTATTTT. Translating gives CASSLRAGGATDTQYF.

V gene TRBV28 combines with J gene TRBJ2-7, with D possibly TRBD2 on 5 matching bases. The tail of the sequence fits TRBJ2-5 better, so the J call may be wrong. CDR1 is MDHEN, CDR2 SYDVKM, per germline. The CDR3 contains 16 residues. The DNA of the CDR3 is TGTGCCAGCAGTTTTCTTGAGGGCCTGATCGAAGAGACCCAGTACTTC. Its translation: CASSFLEGLIEETQYF.

The V and J genes are TRBV4-1 and TRBJ1-2; D possibly corresponds to TRBD1 (6 bases). The V gene's germline CDR1 is MGHRA and CDR2 YSYEKL. The V end lost 3 bases, the J end lost 7 bases, and 21 bases lay between the germline ends. This CDR3 has 16 amino acids. The CDR3 reads CASSQQHRTDDPGYTF. CDR3 nucleotide sequence: TGCGCCAGCAGCCAGCAACATAGGACAGACGACCCTGGCTACACCTTC.

The J gene is TRBJ2-3, the V gene TRBV12-3 or TRBV12-4; 8 nucleotides agree with TRBD1. CDR3 size: 16 residues. J was trimmed by 7 bases and V by 4 bases; bases with no gene match: 13. The CDR3 loop reads CASSSGQGSVGNTQYF. In DNA form, the CDR3 reads TGTGCCAGCAGTTCTGGACAGGGTTCGGTAGGGAATACGCAGTATTTT.

This clonotype was found once. V gene TRBV20-1 combines with J gene TRBJ2-5; 8 bases align to TRBD2. V dropped 3 bases and J dropped 2; count of bases not matched to a gene: 8. The CDR3 is made up of 15 amino acids. In germline, CDR1 is DFQATT, CDR2 SNEGSKA (reference sequence). CDR3 in amino acids: CSARNWLAGQETQYF. The DNA for the CDR3 is TGCAGTGCTAGGAATTGGTTAGCGGGGCAAGAGACCCAGTACTTC.

This clonotype was observed a few times. The chain couples TRBV11-3 to TRBJ2-6; D gene unclear. Trimming cost V 5 bases and J 4 bases, with 6 bases left between them. CDR3 size: 13 residues. The V gene's germline CDR1 is SGHNT and CDR2 YENEEA. CDR3 residues: CASSVPGANVLTF. DNA for the CDR3: TGTGCCAGCAGCGTCCCGGGGGCCAACGTCCTGACTTTC.